This T cell receptor (beta chain) is drawn from a study of T cell clones after liver transplantation. The overall study: A pre-transplant mixed lymphocyte reaction with TCRbeta sequencing defined graft-donor-reactive clones followed in post-transplant blood. At least one year of complete immunosuppression withdrawal without enzymes over twice normal defined tolerance.

Assay used: immunoSEQ multiplex PCR; TCRdb lists only in-frame clones, some missing. The profile covers tens of thousands of clones, with 80% appearing a single time and around 0.72% taken by the ten largest. Germline V CDR1 and CDR2: SGHTA, FQGNSA. Trimming shortened V by 5 bases and J by 4 bases, and 11 bases separated the two germline ends. The CDR3 contains 13 residues. The receptor was isolated from a human patient who received a liver transplant. Some of the T cells might come from the graft donor. The material was CD4+ T cells from blood, obtained 12 months after liver transplant. This chain connects TRBV7-2 to TRBJ1-2, with D uncertain. For the CDR3, the DNA is TGTGCCAGCAGCCCCGGACGGGCCTATGGCTACACCTTC. Translation gives CASSPGRAYGYTF.